Listed below are T cell receptor beta chains from one sample, sequenced in a study of blood T cell repertoires in COVID-19. The method was immunoSEQ multiplex PCR; TCRdb's version includes in-frame clones alone and lacks a portion of them. Of 240,000 or so clones listed, roughly four fifths are singletons. Sequencing used peripheral blood. The receptors were gathered from a woman over 75 with COVID-19, enrolled during active disease. CDR3s leave out the opening cysteine and the closing phenylalanine or tryptophan. A D gene is named only where the DNA matches it firmly. Expanded clones are given a class, and other clones once, few, many or no size at all.

v_call d_call clone_size cdr3_aa
TRBV18 . . ASSPVRTTDTQY
TRBV18 TRBD2 . ASSLGLAGGQVSYEQY
TRBV6-1 . . ASSDRTGSPYEQY
TRBV4-3 TRBD1 . ASSQEDRGTGELF
TRBV18 . . ASSRLRETAVQPQH
TRBV7-3 TRBD2 once ASSSLAGGNTGELF
TRBV27 . . ASSFGTRAEKLF
TRBV4-1 . . ASSHIQGSAMNTEAF
TRBV10-3 TRBD1 once ATLSGTENEKLF
TRBV5-1 TRBD1 . ASRWTGATGSPLH